This T cell receptor (beta chain) originates from a study of cytomegalovirus exposure and HLA in healthy donors. A multiplex PCR was run with 60 Vbeta primers and 13 Jbeta primers. This table comes from immunoSEQ multiplex PCR, and its TCRdb copy is limited to in-frame clones, with some not included. This table has 150,000 to 200,000 clones, 81% appearing once. Germline V gene lookup returns CDR1 SGHNT and CDR2 YYREEE (reference sequence). The CDR3 covers 14 residues. With V trimmed by 4 bases and J by 4 bases, 7 bases remained unmatched. The sample was PBMCs. The chain employs TRBV5-4 and TRBJ2-7; 8 nucleotides align to TRBD1. The receptor's source is a woman between 18 and 29 years old in good health and CMV-seropositive. The CDR3 region has the DNA TGTGCCAGCAGCGACACAGGGGGAACGTACGAGCAGTACTTC. This sequence encodes CASSDTGGTYEQYF.